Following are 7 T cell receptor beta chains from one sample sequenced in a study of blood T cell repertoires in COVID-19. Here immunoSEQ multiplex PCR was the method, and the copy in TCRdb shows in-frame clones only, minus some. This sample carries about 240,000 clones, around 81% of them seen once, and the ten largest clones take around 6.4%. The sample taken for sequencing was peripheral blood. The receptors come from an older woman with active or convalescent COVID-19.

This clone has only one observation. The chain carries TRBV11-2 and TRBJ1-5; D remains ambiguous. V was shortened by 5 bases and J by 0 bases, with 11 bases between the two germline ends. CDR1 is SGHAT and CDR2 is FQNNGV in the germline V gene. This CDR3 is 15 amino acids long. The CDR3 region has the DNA TGTGCCAGCAGCCGCCGGGTCGTTAGCAATCAGCCCCAGCATTTT. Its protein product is CASSRRVVSNQPQHF.

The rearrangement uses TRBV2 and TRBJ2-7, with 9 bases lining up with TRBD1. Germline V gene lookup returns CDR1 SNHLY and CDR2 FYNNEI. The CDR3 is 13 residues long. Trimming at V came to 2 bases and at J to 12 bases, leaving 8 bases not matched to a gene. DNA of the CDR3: TGTGCCAGCAGTGAACCCCGGGACAGGGTGTTGTACGTC. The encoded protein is CASSEPRDRVLYV.

The CDR3 DNA follows: TGCGCCAGCAGCTCGCCCCATCGGACTAGCGGGTACAATGAGCAGTTCTTC. This codes for CASSSPHRTSGYNEQFF. The chain uses TRBV5-1 and TRBJ2-1; 11 bases agree with TRBD2. Germline V gene lookup returns CDR1 SGHRS and CDR2 YFSETQ. CDR3 length: 17 residues. The J segment lost 4 bases and the V segment lost 3 bases, leaving 9 bases of the junction unmatched. The variable domain in full, completed from reference TRBV5-1 and TRBJ2-1, reads KAGVTQTPRYLIKTRGQQVTLSCSPISGHRSVSWYQQTPGQGLQFLFEYFSETQRNKGNFPGRFSGRQFSNSRSEMNVSTLELGDSALYLCASSSPHRTSGYNEQFFGPGTRLTVL.

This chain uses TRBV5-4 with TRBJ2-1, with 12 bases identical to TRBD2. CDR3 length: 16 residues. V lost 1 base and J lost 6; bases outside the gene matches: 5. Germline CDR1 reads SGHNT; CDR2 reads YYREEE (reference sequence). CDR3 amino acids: CASSLPLAGGPNEQFF. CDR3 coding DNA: TGTGCCAGCAGCTTGCCGCTAGCGGGGGGGCCCAATGAGCAGTTCTTC.

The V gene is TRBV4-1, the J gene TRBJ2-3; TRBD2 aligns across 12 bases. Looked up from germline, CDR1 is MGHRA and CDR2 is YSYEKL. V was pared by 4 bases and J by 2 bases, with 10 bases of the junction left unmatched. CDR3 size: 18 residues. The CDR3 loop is CASSPKRLAGGNTDTQYF. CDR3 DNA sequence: TGCGCCAGCAGCCCAAAGCGTCTAGCGGGAGGGAACACAGATACGCAGTATTTT.

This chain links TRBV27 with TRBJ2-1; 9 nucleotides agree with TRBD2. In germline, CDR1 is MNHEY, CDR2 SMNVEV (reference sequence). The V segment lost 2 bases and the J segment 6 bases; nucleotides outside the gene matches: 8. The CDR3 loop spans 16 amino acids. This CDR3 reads CASSLLEAGGPNEQFF. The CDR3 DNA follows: TGTGCCAGCAGTTTACTTGAGGCGGGAGGGCCCAATGAGCAGTTCTTC.

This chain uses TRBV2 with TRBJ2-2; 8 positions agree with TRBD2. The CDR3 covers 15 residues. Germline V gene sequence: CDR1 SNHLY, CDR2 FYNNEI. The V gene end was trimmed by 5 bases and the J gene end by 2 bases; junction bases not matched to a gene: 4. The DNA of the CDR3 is TGTGCCAGCAGTCAGGGACTAGGCAACACCGGGGAGCTGTTTTTT. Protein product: CASSQGLGNTGELFF.